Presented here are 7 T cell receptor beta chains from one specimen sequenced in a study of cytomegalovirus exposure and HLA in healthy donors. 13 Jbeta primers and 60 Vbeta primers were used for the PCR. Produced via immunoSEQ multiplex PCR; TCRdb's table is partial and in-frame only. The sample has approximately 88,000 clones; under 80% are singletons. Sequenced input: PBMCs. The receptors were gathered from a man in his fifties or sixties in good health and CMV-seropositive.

The CDR3 region is CSPPPEAFF. CDR3 bases: TGCAGTCCCCCCCCGGAAGCTTTCTTT. The chain couples TRBV20-1 to TRBJ1-1; D is ambiguous. V gave up 8 bases and J gave up 8 bases, with 9 bases separating them. The germline V gene encodes CDR1 DFQATT and CDR2 SNEGSKA (reference sequence). CDR3 size: 9 residues.

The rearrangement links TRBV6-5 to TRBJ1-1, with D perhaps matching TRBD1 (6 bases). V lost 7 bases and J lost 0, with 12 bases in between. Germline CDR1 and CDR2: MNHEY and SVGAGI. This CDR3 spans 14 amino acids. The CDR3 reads CASKPQGVNTEAFF. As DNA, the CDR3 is TGTGCCAGCAAACCACAGGGTGTGAACACTGAAGCTTTCTTT.

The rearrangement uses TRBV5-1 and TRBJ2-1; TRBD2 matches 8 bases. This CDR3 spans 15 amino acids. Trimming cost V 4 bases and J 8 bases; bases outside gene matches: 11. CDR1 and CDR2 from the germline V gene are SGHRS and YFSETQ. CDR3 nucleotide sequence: TGCGCCAGCAGCACCGGGGGGGCCTTGGCCGATGAGCAGTTCTTC. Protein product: CASSTGGALADEQFF.

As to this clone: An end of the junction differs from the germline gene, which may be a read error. CDR3 DNA: TGTGCCACTGGGGCCAGGGGGCAGCCCCAGAATTTT. It is translated as CATGARGQPQNF. The chain joins TRBV7-2 to TRBJ1-5; 8 bases align to TRBD1. The germline V gene has CDR1 SGHTA and CDR2 FQGNSA. This CDR3 has 12 amino acids. The variable domain in full, with the rest retrieved from reference TRBV7-2 and TRBJ1-5, is GAGVSQSPSNKVTEKGKDVELRCDPISGHTALYWYRQSLGQGLEFLIYFQGNSAPDKSGLPSDRFSAERTGGSVSTLTIQRTQQEDSAVYLCATGARGQPQNFGDGTRLSIL.

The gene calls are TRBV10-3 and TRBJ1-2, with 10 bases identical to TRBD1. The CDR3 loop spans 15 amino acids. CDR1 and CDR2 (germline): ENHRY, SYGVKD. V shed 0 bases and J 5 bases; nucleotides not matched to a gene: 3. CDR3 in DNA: TGTGCCATCAGTGAGTCAACGGGACAGGGGTATGGCTACACCTTC. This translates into CAISESTGQGYGYTF.

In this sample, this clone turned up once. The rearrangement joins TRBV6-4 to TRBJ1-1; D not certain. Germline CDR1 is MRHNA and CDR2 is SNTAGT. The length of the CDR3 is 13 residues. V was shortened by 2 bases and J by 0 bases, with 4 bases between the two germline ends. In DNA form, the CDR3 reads TGTGCCAGCAGTGACCAGATGAACACTGAAGCTTTCTTT. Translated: CASSDQMNTEAFF.

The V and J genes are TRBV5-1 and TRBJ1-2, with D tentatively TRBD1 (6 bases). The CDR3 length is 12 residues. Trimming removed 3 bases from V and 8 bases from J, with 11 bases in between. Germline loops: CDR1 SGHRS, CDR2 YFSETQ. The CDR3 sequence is CASSSGTTGYTF. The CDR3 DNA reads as TGCGCCAGCAGCTCGGGGACAACCGGCTACACCTTC.